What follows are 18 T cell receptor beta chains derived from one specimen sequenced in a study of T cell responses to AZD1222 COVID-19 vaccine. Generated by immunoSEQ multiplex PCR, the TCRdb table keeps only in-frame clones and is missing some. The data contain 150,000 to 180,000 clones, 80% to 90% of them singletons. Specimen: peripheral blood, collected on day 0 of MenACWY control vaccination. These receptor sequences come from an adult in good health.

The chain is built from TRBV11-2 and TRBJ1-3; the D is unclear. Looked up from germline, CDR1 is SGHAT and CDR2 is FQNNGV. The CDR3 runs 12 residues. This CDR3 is CAEANSGNTIYF. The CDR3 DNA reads TGTGCAGAGGCCAACTCTGGAAACACCATATATTTT.

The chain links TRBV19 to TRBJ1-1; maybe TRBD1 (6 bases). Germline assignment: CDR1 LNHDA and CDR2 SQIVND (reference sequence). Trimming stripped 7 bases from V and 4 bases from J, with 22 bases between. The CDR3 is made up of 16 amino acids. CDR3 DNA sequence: TGTGCCAGTACCCGAGGAGAGGGCAGGGGTGCCACTGAAGCTTTCTTT. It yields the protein CASTRGEGRGATEAFF. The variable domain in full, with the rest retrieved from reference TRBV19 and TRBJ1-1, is DGGITQSPKYLFRKEGQNVTLSCEQNLNHDAMYWYRQDPGQGLRLIYYSQIVNDFQKGDIAEGYSVSREKKESFPLTVTSAQKNPTAFYLCASTRGEGRGATEAFFGQGTRLTVV.

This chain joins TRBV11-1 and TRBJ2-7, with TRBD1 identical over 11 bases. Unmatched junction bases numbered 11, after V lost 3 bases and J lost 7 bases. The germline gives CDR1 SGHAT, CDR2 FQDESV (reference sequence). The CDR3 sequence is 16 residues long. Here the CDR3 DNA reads TGTGCCAGCAGCTTTACGGACAGGGGGCCTTTGGGGGAGCAGTACTTC. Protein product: CASSFTDRGPLGEQYF.

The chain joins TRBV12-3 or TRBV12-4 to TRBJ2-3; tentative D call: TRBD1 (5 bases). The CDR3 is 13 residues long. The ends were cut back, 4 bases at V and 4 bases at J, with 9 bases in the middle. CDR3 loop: CASSSTVSDTQYF. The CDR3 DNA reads TGTGCCAGCAGTTCGACAGTCTCAGATACGCAGTATTTT.

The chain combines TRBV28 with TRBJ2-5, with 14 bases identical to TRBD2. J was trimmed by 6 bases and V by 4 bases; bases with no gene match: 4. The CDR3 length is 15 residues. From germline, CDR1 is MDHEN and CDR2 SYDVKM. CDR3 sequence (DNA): TGTGCCAGCAGTTCGACTAGCGGGGGGGCAAAGACCCAGTACTTC. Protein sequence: CASSSTSGGAKTQYF.

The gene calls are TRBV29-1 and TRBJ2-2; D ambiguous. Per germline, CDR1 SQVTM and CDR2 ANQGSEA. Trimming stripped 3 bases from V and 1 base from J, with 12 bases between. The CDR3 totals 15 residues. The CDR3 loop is CSVDFSQRNTGELFF. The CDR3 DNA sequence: TGCAGCGTTGACTTCAGCCAGCGGAACACCGGGGAGCTGTTTTTT.

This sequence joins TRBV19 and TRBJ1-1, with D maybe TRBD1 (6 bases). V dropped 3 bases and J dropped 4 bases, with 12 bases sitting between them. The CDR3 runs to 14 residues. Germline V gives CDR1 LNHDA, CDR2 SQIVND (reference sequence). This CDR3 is CASSMTGLSTEAFF. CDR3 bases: TGTGCCAGTAGTATGACAGGACTGAGCACTGAAGCTTTCTTT.

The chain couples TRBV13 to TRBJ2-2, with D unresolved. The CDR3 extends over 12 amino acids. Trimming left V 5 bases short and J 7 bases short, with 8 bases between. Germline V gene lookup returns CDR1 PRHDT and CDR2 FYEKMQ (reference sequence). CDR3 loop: CASSINLGELFF. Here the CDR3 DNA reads TGTGCCAGCAGCATTAACCTCGGGGAGCTGTTTTTT.

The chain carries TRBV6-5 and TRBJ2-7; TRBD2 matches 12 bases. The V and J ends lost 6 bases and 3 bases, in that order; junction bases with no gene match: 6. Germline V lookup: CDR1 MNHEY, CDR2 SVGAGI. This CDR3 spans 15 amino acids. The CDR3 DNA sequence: TGTGCCAGCAGCCTCCGGACTAGCGGGAACTACGAGCAGTACTTC. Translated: CASSLRTSGNYEQYF.

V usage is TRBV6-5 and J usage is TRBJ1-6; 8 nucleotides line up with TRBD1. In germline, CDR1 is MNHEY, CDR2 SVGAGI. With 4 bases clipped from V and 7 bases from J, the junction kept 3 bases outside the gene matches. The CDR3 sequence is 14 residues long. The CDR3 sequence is CASSSNRGNSPLHF. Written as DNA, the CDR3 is TGTGCCAGCAGTTCCAACAGGGGGAATTCACCCCTCCACTTT.

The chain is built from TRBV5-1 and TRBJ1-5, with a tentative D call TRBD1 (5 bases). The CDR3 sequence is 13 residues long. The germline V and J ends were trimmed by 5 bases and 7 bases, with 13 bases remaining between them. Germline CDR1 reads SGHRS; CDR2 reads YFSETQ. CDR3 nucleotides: TGCGCCAGCAGGCTAGGGGCAGGCCAGCCCCAGCATTTT. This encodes CASRLGAGQPQHF.

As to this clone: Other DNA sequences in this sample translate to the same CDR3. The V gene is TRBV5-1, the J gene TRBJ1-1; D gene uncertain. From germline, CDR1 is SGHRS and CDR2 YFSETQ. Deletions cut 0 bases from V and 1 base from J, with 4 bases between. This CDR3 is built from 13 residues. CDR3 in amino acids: CASSLAGNTEAFF. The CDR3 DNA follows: TGCGCCAGCAGCTTGGCTGGGAACACTGAAGCTTTCTTT.

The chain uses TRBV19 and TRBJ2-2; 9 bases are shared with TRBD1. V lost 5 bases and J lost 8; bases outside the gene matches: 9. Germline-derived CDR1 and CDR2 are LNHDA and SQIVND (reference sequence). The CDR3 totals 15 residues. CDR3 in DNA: TGTGCCAGTAGTCGCGGGACAGGGCTTTTTGGGGAGCTGTTTTTT. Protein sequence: CASSRGTGLFGELFF.

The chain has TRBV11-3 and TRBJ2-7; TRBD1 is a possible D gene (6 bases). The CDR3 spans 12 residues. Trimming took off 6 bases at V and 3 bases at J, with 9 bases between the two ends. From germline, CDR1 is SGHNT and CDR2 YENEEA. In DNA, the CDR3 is TGTGCCAGCAGATCGACAGGCTACGAGCAGTACTTC. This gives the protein CASRSTGYEQYF.

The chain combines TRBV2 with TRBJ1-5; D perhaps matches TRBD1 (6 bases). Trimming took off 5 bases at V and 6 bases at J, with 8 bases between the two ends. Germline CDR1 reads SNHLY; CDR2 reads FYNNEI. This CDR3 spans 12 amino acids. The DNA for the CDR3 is TGTGCCAGCAGTCAGGACAGTCAGCCCCAGCATTTT. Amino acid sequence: CASSQDSQPQHF.

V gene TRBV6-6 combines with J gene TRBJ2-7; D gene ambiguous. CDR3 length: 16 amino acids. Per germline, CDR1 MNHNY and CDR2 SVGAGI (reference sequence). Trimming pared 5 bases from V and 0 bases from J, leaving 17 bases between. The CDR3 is CASSPPHSRDSYEQYF. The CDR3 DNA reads TGTGCCAGCAGTCCCCCCCACAGCCGCGACTCCTACGAGCAGTACTTC.

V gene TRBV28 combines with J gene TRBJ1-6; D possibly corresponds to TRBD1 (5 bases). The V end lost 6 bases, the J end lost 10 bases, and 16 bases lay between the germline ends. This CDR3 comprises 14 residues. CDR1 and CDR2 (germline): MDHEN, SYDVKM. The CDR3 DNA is TGTGCCAGCAGCCCGGAGGGGACGGGGTCACCCCTCCACTTT. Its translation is CASSPEGTGSPLHF.

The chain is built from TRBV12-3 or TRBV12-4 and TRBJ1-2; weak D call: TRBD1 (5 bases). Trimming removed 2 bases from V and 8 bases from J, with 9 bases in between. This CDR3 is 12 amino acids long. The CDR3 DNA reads TGTGCCAGCAGTTTACGGGGGTTCGGCTACACCTTC. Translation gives CASSLRGFGYTF.